One sample yielded the 28 T cell receptor beta chains listed below, sequenced in a study of Ad26.COV2.S vaccination and SARS-CoV-2 variants. Treatment here: some 20 received Ad26.COV2.S at low or high dose, single or two shots; 5 received placebo; per-sample allocation not given. Collection of the samples took place on day 63 after the first injection of vaccine or placebo. Generated by immunoSEQ multiplex PCR, the TCRdb table keeps only in-frame clones and is missing some. The table includes about 390,000 clones, approximately 90% detected once. The source was peripheral blood, collected in a trial of Ad26.COV2.S vaccine versus placebo. The receptors stem from a person aged 18-65 years who received the Ad26.COV2.S COVID-19 vaccine or a placebo.

This CDR3 reads CASSFNSVGELFF. For the CDR3, the DNA is TGTGCCAGCAGCTTTAATAGTGTCGGGGAGCTGTTTTTT. The rearrangement joins TRBV5-4 to TRBJ2-2; D is uncertain. V dropped 2 bases and J dropped 7 bases, with 9 bases sitting between them. In germline, CDR1 is SGHNT, CDR2 YYREEE (reference sequence). This CDR3 comprises 13 residues.

V is TRBV7-8 and J is TRBJ2-5, with D tentatively TRBD1 (5 bases). V lost 5 bases to trimming and J lost 1 base, with 8 bases between them. Germline V gives CDR1 SGHVS, CDR2 FQNEAQ. The CDR3 has 13 residues. CDR3 region: CASSPGIQETQYF. Here the CDR3 DNA reads TGTGCCAGCAGCCCAGGGATCCAAGAGACCCAGTACTTC.

The chain links TRBV6-5 to TRBJ2-2; TRBD2 agrees at 7 bases. This CDR3 has 15 residues. The germline V gene encodes CDR1 MNHEY and CDR2 SVGAGI. The V segment lost 6 bases and the J segment 4 bases; nucleotides outside the gene matches: 8. CDR3 DNA sequence: TGTGCCAGCAGCTCAAACTGGGGGGGCACCGGGGAGCTGTTTTTT. Encoded protein: CASSSNWGGTGELFF.

The J gene is TRBJ2-7, the V gene TRBV4-3; tentative D call: TRBD1 (5 bases). Germline V lookup: CDR1 LGHNA, CDR2 YSLEER. The CDR3 contains 15 residues. The ends were cut back, 0 bases at V and 1 base at J, with 10 bases in the middle. This CDR3 is CASSQEWQGSYEQYF. CDR3 in DNA: TGCGCCAGCAGCCAAGAATGGCAGGGATCCTACGAGCAGTACTTC.

V is TRBV13 and J is TRBJ2-3; TRBD2 matches 7 bases. V lost 7 bases and J lost 1; bases outside the gene matches: 5. The CDR3 is 14 residues long. In germline, CDR1 is PRHDT, CDR2 FYEKMQ (reference sequence). The CDR3 DNA sequence: TGTGCCAGCAAGAGACGGGGGGGCACAGATACGCAGTATTTT. It codes for CASKRRGGTDTQYF.

The chain couples TRBV19 to TRBJ1-3; the D is unclear. Trimming pared 8 bases from V and 0 bases from J, leaving 11 bases between. Germline V lookup: CDR1 LNHDA, CDR2 SQIVND (reference sequence). The CDR3 totals 14 residues. CDR3: CASYSESSGNTIYF. In DNA form, the CDR3 reads TGTGCCAGTTATAGTGAGAGCTCTGGAAACACCATATATTTT.

CDR3 nucleotides: TGCAGCGTTGAAAAAGGAGAGGAGCAGTACTTC. Translation gives CSVEKGEEQYF. The chain recombines TRBV29-1 with TRBJ2-7; D is ambiguous. CDR3 size: 11 residues. V was shortened by 2 bases and J by 7 bases, with 9 bases between the two germline ends. CDR1 is SQVTM, CDR2 ANQGSEA, per germline.

The table lists this clone with a count of one. The chain joins TRBV13 to TRBJ2-3, with a tentative D call TRBD2 (5 bases). The CDR3 runs to 14 residues. The germline gives CDR1 PRHDT, CDR2 FYEKMQ (reference sequence). Between the trimmed V and J ends, which lost 7 bases and 0 bases, there was a span of 11 bases. CDR3 residues: CASIAADSTDTQYF. The CDR3 DNA reads TGTGCCAGCATAGCAGCGGATAGCACAGATACGCAGTATTTT.

V is TRBV7-2 and J is TRBJ2-7; the match to TRBD2 covers 12 bases. V shed 4 bases and J 1 base; nucleotides not matched to a gene: 2. The CDR3 runs 15 residues. Germline CDR1 SGHTA, CDR2 FQGNSA. The CDR3 bases are TGTGCCAGCAGCTCTAGCGGGGGGGCGTCCTACGAGCAGTACTTC. It translates to CASSSSGGASYEQYF.

This rearrangement joins TRBV9 to TRBJ2-7, with no clear D. CDR1 is SGDLS, CDR2 YYNGEE, per germline. The CDR3 runs 13 residues. V gave up 0 bases and J gave up 3 bases, with 7 bases separating them. The DNA of the CDR3 is TGTGCCAGCAGCGTAGATCATCGCTACGAGCAGTACTTC. Translating gives CASSVDHRYEQYF.

This sequence joins TRBV6-1 and TRBJ1-3; TRBD1 agrees at 8 bases. Germline trimming cut 1 base from V and 10 bases from J; bases unmatched to any gene: 12. Looked up from germline, CDR1 is MNHNS and CDR2 is SASEGT. The CDR3 covers 16 residues. The CDR3 loop is CASSEEHRTGITTIYF. DNA for the CDR3: TGTGCCAGCAGTGAAGAACACCGGACAGGGATAACGACCATATATTTT.

V gene TRBV6-2 or TRBV6-3 combines with J gene TRBJ1-6; 8 bases are shared with TRBD1. Germline V gives CDR1 MNHEY, CDR2 SVGEGT. The CDR3 is made up of 16 amino acids. The J segment lost 4 bases and the V segment lost 4 bases, leaving 6 bases of the junction unmatched. CDR3: CASSFGQGPYNSPLHF. The CDR3 coding sequence is TGTGCCAGCAGTTTCGGACAGGGACCTTATAATTCACCCCTCCACTTT.

V and J are TRBV6-5 and TRBJ1-5; 9 bases agree with TRBD1. The CDR3 has 14 residues. Trimming cost V 10 bases and J 6 bases; bases outside gene matches: 10. The V gene's germline CDR1 is MNHEY and CDR2 SVGAGI. CDR3 coding DNA: TGTGCCACCTCGTCCACAGGGGGCGGTCAGCCCCAGCATTTT. Protein product: CATSSTGGGQPQHF.

The V call is TRBV5-6, the J call TRBJ2-1; possibly TRBD2 for D (7 bases). Deletions cut 6 bases from V and 6 bases from J, with 22 bases between. CDR3 length equals 16 residues. Germline-derived CDR1 and CDR2 are SGHDT and YYEEEE. The CDR3 region has the DNA TGTGCCAGCATAAAACGCCGGGGGGCGATAGCCAATGAGCAGTTCTTC. Its translation: CASIKRRGAIANEQFF.

The chain combines TRBV2 with TRBJ2-7, with D unclear. V was clipped by 5 bases and J by 6 bases, with 14 bases between them. The CDR3 contains 13 residues. Per germline, CDR1 SNHLY and CDR2 FYNNEI. The CDR3 here is CASSTMYSSEQYF. The CDR3 DNA sequence: TGTGCCAGCAGTACCATGTATAGTAGCGAGCAGTACTTC.

The rearrangement uses TRBV5-1 and TRBJ2-1, with 9 bases identical to TRBD1. The CDR3 extends over 15 amino acids. V lost 4 bases to trimming and J lost 4 bases; unmatched junction nucleotides: 6. The V gene's germline CDR1 is SGHRS and CDR2 YFSETQ. The CDR3 spells CASSVPGQGYNEQFF. CDR3 DNA sequence: TGCGCCAGCAGCGTCCCGGGACAGGGTTACAATGAGCAGTTCTTC.

V is TRBV5-8 and J is TRBJ2-2, with unresolved D. Germline assignment: CDR1 SGHTS and CDR2 YDEGEE. V was cut by 0 bases and J by 4 bases, with 10 bases left in between. The CDR3 runs 15 residues. CDR3 nucleotides: TGTGCCAGCAGCTTGGGCGGCAGGACCACCGGGGAGCTGTTTTTT. Amino acids: CASSLGGRTTGELFF.

This clone came up once. CDR3 loop: CATSRDPRVLNIQYF. CDR3 bases: TGTGCCACCAGCAGAGATCCCAGGGTGCTAAACATTCAGTACTTC. This chain uses TRBV15 with TRBJ2-4; D is perhaps TRBD1 (5 bases). The CDR3 extends over 15 amino acids. Germline V gene data show CDR1 as LNHNV and CDR2 as YYDKDF (reference sequence). V was cut by 0 bases and J by 6 bases, with 12 bases left in between.

V usage is TRBV19 and J usage is TRBJ2-3; 7 bases agree with TRBD1. Looked up from germline, CDR1 is LNHDA and CDR2 is SQIVND (reference sequence). The ends lost 7 bases at V and 2 bases at J; junction bases unmatched: 6. The CDR3 has 14 residues. The CDR3 reads CASKKTGLTDTQYF. The CDR3 DNA reads TGTGCCAGTAAGAAGACAGGGCTCACAGATACGCAGTATTTT.

The chain carries TRBV6-5 and TRBJ1-2; TRBD1 matches 11 bases. Trimming cost V 2 bases and J 7 bases; bases outside gene matches: 6. From germline, CDR1 is MNHEY and CDR2 SVGAGI. This CDR3 spans 15 amino acids. CDR3 nucleotides: TGTGCCAGCAGTTACAAAGGACAGGGGGCCGGTGGCTACACCTTC. Amino acid sequence: CASSYKGQGAGGYTF.

The chain couples TRBV29-1 to TRBJ2-7; D perhaps matches TRBD2 (6 bases). CDR1 and CDR2 from the germline V gene are SQVTM and ANQGSEA. V was shortened by 3 bases and J by 0 bases, with 6 bases between the two germline ends. The CDR3 runs 12 residues. The CDR3 here is CSVETSSYEQYF. CDR3 nucleotide sequence: TGCAGCGTTGAGACTAGCTCCTACGAGCAGTACTTC.

The gene calls are TRBV15 and TRBJ2-7; no definite D call. V was shortened by 0 bases and J by 1 base, with 7 bases between the two germline ends. The length of the CDR3 is 14 residues. CDR1 is LNHNV, CDR2 YYDKDF, per germline (reference sequence). This CDR3 is CATSRESGSYEQYF. CDR3 bases: TGTGCCACCAGCAGAGAATCAGGATCCTACGAGCAGTACTTC. The full variable domain, its missing parts supplied by reference TRBV15 and TRBJ2-7, is DAMVIQNPRYQVTQFGKPVTLSCSQTLNHNVMYWYQQKSSQAPKLLFHYYDKDFNNEADTPDNFQSRRPNTSFCFLDIRSPGLGDTAMYLCATSRESGSYEQYFGPGTRLTVT.

The chain recombines TRBV19 with TRBJ2-1; 7 nucleotides agree with TRBD1. This CDR3 is built from 15 residues. The germline gives CDR1 LNHDA, CDR2 SQIVND (reference sequence). V trimming: 6 bases; J trimming: 0 bases; junction bases outside the gene matches: 5. The DNA for the CDR3 is TGTGCCAGTAGGAGGGACAGCCCCTCCTACAATGAGCAGTTCTTC. Translation gives CASRRDSPSYNEQFF.

J is TRBJ2-1 and V is TRBV28; TRBD2 matches at 11 bases. J lost 10 bases, V lost 6 bases, and 11 bases had no gene match. Germline lookup yields CDR1 MDHEN and CDR2 SYDVKM. This CDR3 is 15 amino acids long. The DNA for the CDR3 is TGTGCCAGCAGAGTTAGCGGGGGGGGCTTTAGGGAGCAGTTCTTC. Translation gives CASRVSGGGFREQFF.

This clone occurred once. The chain joins TRBV5-3 to TRBJ1-3, with D possibly being TRBD1 (5 bases). TRBV5-3 qualifies as an ORF whose function is uncertain. The CDR3 runs to 15 residues. Trimming took off 0 bases at V and 4 bases at J, with 11 bases between the two ends. CDR3 nucleotide sequence: TGTGCCAGAAGCTTGGGACAGTTATTCGGAAACACCATATATTTT. It specifies CARSLGQLFGNTIYF.

This clone was picked up a small number of times. The chain joins TRBV19 to TRBJ1-1; no reliable D call. With 7 bases removed from V and 0 bases from J, the gap between germline ends came to 3 bases. The CDR3 is 11 amino acids. Germline assignment: CDR1 LNHDA and CDR2 SQIVND (reference sequence). CDR3 sequence reads: CASTLNTEAFF. For the CDR3, the DNA is TGTGCCAGTACCCTGAACACTGAAGCTTTCTTT.

This clone has a single count. This chain uses TRBV19 with TRBJ1-2; 11 bases are shared with TRBD1. The V and J ends lost 3 bases and 4 bases, in that order; junction bases with no gene match: 4. Germline V gene lookup returns CDR1 LNHDA and CDR2 SQIVND (reference sequence). The CDR3 is 15 residues long. CDR3 sequence: CASSMSGTGGYGYTF. The CDR3 DNA reads as TGTGCCAGTAGTATGTCCGGGACAGGGGGCTATGGCTACACCTTC.

The V gene is TRBV30, the J gene TRBJ1-1; D not resolved. Germline V gene lookup returns CDR1 GTSNPN and CDR2 SVGIG (reference sequence). Trimming cost V 0 bases and J 1 base, with 6 bases left between them. The CDR3 consists of 13 residues. Here the CDR3 reads CAWSVQRNTEAFF. The DNA for the CDR3 is TGTGCCTGGAGTGTACAGAGGAACACTGAAGCTTTCTTT.